The source of this T cell receptor beta chain is a study of T cells after yellow fever vaccination. TCRdb reanalysed the 5' RACE reads using MiXCR and keeps one entry per CDR3 protein. The table includes roughly 400,000 distinct CDR3 sequences, roughly a sixth detected once. This clonotype was seen repeatedly, ten times or more. Here the sequenced sample was PBMCs, taken before the yellow fever booster vaccination. This clonotype originated in a man between 18 and 35 years old who received the YFV17D yellow fever vaccine.

The CDR3 DNA follows: TGTGCCAGCAGCCGGGACGGCTCCCAAGAGACCCAGTACTTC. This translates into CASSRDGSQETQYF. The V and J genes are TRBV12-3 or TRBV12-4 and TRBJ2-5, with D tentatively TRBD1 or TRBD2 (5 bases each). The CDR3 runs to 14 residues. V lost 6 bases and J lost 1, with 12 bases in between.